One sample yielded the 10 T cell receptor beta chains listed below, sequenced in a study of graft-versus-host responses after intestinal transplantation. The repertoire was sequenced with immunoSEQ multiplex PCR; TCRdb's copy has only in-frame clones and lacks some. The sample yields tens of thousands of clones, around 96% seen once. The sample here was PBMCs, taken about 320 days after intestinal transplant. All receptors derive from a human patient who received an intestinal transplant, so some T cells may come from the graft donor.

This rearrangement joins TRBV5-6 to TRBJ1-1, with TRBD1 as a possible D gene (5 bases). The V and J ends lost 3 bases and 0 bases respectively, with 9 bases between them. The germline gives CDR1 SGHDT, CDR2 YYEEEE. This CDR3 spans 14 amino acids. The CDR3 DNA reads TGTGCCAGCAGCTCAGGGACGTTGAACACTGAAGCTTTCTTT. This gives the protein CASSSGTLNTEAFF.

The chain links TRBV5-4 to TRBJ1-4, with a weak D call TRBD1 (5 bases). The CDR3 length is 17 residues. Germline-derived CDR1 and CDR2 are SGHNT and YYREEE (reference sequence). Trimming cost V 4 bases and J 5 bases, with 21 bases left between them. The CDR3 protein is CASSQEGLSTYNEKLFF. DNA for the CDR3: TGTGCCAGCAGCCAAGAGGGGCTTTCTACATACAATGAAAAACTGTTTTTT. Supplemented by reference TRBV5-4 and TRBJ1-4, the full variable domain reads ETGVTQSPTHLIKTRGQQVTLRCSSQSGHNTVSWYQQALGQGPQFIFQYYREEENGRGNFPPRFSGLQFPNYSSELNVNALELDDSALYLCASSQEGLSTYNEKLFFGSGTQLSVL.

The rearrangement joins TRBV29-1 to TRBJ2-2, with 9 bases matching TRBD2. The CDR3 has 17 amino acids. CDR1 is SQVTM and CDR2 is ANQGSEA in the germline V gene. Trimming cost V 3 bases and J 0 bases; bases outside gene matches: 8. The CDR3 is CSVDEGRGGANTGELFF. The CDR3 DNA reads TGCAGCGTTGATGAAGGTCGCGGGGGGGCGAACACCGGGGAGCTGTTTTTT.

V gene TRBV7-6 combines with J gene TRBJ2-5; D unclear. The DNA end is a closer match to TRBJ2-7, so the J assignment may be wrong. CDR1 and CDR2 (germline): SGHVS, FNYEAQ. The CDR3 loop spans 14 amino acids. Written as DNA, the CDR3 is TGTGCCAGCAGCTTAGCTGGCGCCGTGAACGAGCAGTACTTC. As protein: CASSLAGAVNEQYF.

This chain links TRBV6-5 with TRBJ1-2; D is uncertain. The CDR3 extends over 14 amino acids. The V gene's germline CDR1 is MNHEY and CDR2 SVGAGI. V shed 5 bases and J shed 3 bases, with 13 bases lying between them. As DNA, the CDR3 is TGTGCCAGCAGTAATTGGGGTTGGGACTATGGCTACACCTTC. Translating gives CASSNWGWDYGYTF.

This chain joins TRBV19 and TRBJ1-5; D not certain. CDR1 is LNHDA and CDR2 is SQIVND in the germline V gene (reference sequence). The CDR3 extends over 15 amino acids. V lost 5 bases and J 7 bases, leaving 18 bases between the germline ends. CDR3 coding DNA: TGTGCCAGTAGTCACCAAGTAGGACTTTGGCAGCCCCAGCATTTT. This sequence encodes CASSHQVGLWQPQHF.

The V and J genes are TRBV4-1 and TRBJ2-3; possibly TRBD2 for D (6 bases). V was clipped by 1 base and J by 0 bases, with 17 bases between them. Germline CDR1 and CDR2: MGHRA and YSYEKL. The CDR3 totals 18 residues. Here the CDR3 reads CASSQVAGQAYSTDTQYF. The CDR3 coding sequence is TGCGCCAGCAGCCAAGTTGCGGGGCAAGCATATAGCACAGATACGCAGTATTTT.

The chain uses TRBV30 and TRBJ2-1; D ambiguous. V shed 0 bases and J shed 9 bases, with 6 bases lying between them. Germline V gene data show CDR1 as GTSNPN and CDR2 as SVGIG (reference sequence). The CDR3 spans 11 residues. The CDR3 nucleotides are TGTGCCTGGAGTGTGGGAACTGAGCAGTTCTTC. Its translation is CAWSVGTEQFF.

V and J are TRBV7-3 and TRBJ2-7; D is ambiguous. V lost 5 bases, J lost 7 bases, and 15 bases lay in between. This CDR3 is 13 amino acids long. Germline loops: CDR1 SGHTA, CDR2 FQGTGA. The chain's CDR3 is CASSVDLNGEQYF. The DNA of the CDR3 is TGTGCCAGCAGCGTCGATCTTAACGGGGAGCAGTACTTC.

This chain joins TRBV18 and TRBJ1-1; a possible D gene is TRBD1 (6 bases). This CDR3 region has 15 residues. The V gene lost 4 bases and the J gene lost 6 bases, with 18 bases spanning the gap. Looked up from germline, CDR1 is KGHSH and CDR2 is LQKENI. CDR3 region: CASSLGTGRVAEAFF. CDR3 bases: TGTGCCAGCTCACTTGGAACAGGGAGGGTGGCTGAAGCTTTCTTT.